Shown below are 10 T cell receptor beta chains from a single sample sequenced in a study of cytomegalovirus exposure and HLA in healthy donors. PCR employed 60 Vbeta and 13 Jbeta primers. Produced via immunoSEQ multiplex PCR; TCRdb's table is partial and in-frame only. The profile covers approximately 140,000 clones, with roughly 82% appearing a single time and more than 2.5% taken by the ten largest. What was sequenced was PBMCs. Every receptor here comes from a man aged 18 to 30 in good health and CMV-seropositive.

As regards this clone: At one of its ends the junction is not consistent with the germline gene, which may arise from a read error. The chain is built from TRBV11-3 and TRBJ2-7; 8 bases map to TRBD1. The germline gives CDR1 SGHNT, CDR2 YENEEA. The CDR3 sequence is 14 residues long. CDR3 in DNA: TGTGCCAGCAGCTTAGATCAGGGCAGGGGGCCAGGGGACTTC. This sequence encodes CASSLDQGRGPGDF. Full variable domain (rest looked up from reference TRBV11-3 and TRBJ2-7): EAGVVQSPRYKIIEKKQPVAFWCNPISGHNTLYWYLQNLGQGPELLIRYENEEAVDDSQLPKDRFSAERLKGVDSTLKIQPAELGDSAVYLCASSLDQGRGPGDFGPGTRLTVT.

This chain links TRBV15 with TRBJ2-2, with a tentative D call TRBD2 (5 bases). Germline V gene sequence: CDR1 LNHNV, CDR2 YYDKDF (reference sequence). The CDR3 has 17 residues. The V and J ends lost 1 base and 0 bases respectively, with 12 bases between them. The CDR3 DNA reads TGTGCCACCAGCAGAGCCCTTAGGAGGTCGAACACCGGGGAGCTGTTTTTT. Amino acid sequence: CATSRALRRSNTGELFF.

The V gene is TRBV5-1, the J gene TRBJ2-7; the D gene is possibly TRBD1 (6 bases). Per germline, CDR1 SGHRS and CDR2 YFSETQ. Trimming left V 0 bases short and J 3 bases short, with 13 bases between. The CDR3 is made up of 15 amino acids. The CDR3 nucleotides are TGCGCCAGCAGCTTGGAAGGGGGATCAATCTACGAGCAGTACTTC. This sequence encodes CASSLEGGSIYEQYF.

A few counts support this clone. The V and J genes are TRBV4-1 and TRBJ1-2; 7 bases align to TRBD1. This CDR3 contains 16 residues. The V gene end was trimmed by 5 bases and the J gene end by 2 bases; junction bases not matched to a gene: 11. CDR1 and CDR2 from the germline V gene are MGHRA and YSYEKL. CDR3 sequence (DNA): TGCGCCAGCAGCGGAACCGGGACAGAGAGGAACTATGGCTACACCTTC. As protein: CASSGTGTERNYGYTF.

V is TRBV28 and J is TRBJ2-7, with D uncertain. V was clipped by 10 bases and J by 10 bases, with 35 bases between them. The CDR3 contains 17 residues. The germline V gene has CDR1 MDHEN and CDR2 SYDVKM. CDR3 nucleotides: TGTGCCACCCAAACCCTAAACCCTTTCATTTACACGGAGTCTCAGTACTTC. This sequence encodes CATQTLNPFIYTESQYF.

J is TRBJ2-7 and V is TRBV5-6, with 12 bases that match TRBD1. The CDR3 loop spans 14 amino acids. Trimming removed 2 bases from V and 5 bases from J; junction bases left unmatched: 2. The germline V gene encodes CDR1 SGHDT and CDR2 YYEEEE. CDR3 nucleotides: TGTGCCAGCAGCTTTGGGACAGGGGGCAACGAGCAGTACTTC. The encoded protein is CASSFGTGGNEQYF.

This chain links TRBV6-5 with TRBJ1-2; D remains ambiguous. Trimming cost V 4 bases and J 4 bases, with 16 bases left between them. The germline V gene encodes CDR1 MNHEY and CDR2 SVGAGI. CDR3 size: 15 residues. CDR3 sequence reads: CASSSGLARLYGYTF. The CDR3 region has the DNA TGTGCCAGCAGTTCCGGTTTGGCTAGACTCTATGGCTACACCTTC.

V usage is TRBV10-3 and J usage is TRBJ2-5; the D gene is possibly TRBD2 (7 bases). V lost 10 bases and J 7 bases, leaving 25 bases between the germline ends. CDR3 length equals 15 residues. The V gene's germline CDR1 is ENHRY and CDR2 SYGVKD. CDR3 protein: CATCRGALNLGTQYF. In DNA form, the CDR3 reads TGTGCCACCTGTCGGGGGGCGTTGAATCTGGGGACCCAGTACTTC.

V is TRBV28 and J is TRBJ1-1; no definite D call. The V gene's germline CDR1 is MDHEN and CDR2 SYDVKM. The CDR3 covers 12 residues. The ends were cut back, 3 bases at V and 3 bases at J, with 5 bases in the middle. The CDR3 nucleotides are TGTGCCAGCAGTTTTCCCGACACTGAAGCTTTCTTT. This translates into CASSFPDTEAFF.

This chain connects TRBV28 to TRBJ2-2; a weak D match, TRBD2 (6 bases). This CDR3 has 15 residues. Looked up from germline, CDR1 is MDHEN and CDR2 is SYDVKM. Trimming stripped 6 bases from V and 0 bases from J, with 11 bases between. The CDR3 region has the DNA TGTGCCAGCAGCGGGGGTTTCGCGAACACCGGGGAGCTGTTTTTT. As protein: CASSGGFANTGELFF.